This is a list of T cell receptor beta chains from one sample in a study of blood T cell repertoires in COVID-19. Data came from immunoSEQ multiplex PCR; TCRdb stores just in-frame clones and leaves some out. Among a few hundred thousand clones listed, approximately 89% were seen once. The source material was peripheral blood. These receptors were collected from a woman in her sixties with COVID-19, enrolled during active disease. CDR3s include the opening cysteine and the closing phenylalanine or tryptophan. D genes are given only for firm matches. Size values are once, few and many counts, or a class for expanded clones, and some rows have none.

size: once; D: NA; J: TRBJ1-2; V: TRBV19; DNA: TGTGCCAGTAGTATAGCCCCCCAGGCGGGCTACACCTTC; CDR3: CASSIAPQAGYTF
size: few; D: NA; J: TRBJ1-1; V: TRBV6-2/TRBV6-3; DNA: TGTGCCAGCAGTTACTATGGGCCCTACTCCGTTGAAGCTTTCTTT; CDR3: CASSYYGPYSVEAFF
size: NA; D: TRBD1; J: TRBJ1-2; V: TRBV27; DNA: TGTGCCAGCAGTGGGACAGCGGGGGCCTATGGCTACACCTTC; CDR3: CASSGTAGAYGYTF
size: NA; D: NA; J: TRBJ1-2; V: TRBV4-1; DNA: TGCGCCAGCAGCCAGGTCGGACTCACCCCGGCTGATGGCTACACCTTC; CDR3: CASSQVGLTPADGYTF
size: once; D: NA; J: TRBJ2-3; V: TRBV3-1/TRBV3-2; DNA: TGTGCCAGCAGCCATCTTTCGCGGGGATCCACAGATACGCAGTATTTT; CDR3: CASSHLSRGSTDTQYF
size: NA; D: TRBD2; J: TRBJ2-2; V: TRBV19; DNA: TGTGCCAGTAGTCCTCCGGGACTACCATTCGGGGAGCTGTTTTTT; CDR3: CASSPPGLPFGELFF
size: NA; D: NA; J: TRBJ1-5; V: TRBV28; DNA: TGTGCCAGCAGCGAGGTGGTAGGAGGTCAGCCCCAGCATTTT; CDR3: CASSEVVGGQPQHF
size: NA; D: NA; J: TRBJ2-1; V: TRBV7-9; DNA: TGTGCCAGCAGCCGCAGTCAGGGGCGAAGCTCCTACAATGAGCAGTTCTTC; CDR3: CASSRSQGRSSYNEQFF
size: NA; D: NA; J: TRBJ1-6; V: TRBV9; DNA: TGTGCCAGCAGCACAACAGCTAATTCACCCCTCCACTTT; CDR3: CASSTTANSPLHF
size: NA; D: NA; J: TRBJ2-2; V: TRBV4-1; DNA: TGCGCCAGCAGCCCTTTCGGGACCGGGGAGCTGTTTTTT; CDR3: CASSPFGTGELFF
size: NA; D: NA; J: TRBJ2-3; V: TRBV7-9; DNA: TGTGCCAGCAGCGGTGATACAGGCACTAGCACAGATACGCAGTATTTT; CDR3: CASSGDTGTSTDTQYF
size: once; D: NA; J: TRBJ1-2; V: TRBV2; DNA: TGTGCCAGCAGCGGGGACACCCTCGGAGTCGGCTACACCTTC; CDR3: CASSGDTLGVGYTF
size: NA; D: TRBD1; J: TRBJ1-1; V: TRBV24-1; DNA: TGTGCCACCAGTGATTCCGGGACAGAGGTTGAAGCTTTCTTT; CDR3: CATSDSGTEVEAFF
size: NA; D: TRBD1; J: TRBJ2-7; V: TRBV6-5; DNA: TGTGCCAGCAGCAGGGGGCAGGGAAGTTACGAGCAGTACTTC; CDR3: CASSRGQGSYEQYF
size: once; D: TRBD1; J: TRBJ1-4; V: TRBV25-1; DNA: TGTGCTCTCCAGGAGGAAAGCGGGACAGGGGGTGAAAAACTGTTTTTT; CDR3: CALQEESGTGGEKLFF
size: NA; D: TRBD1; J: TRBJ1-2; V: TRBV19; DNA: TGTGCCAGTAAATCCGGGACAGCTAACTATGGCTACACCTTC; CDR3: CASKSGTANYGYTF
size: NA; D: TRBD2; J: TRBJ2-2; V: TRBV18; DNA: TGTGCCAGCTCAAACCCGGGAGGCACCGGGGAGCTGTTTTTT; CDR3: CASSNPGGTGELFF
size: NA; D: NA; J: TRBJ1-5; V: TRBV19; DNA: TGTGCCAGTAGGACGGGGGTGTTTGCGAGCAATCAGCCCCAGCATTTT; CDR3: CASRTGVFASNQPQHF
size: NA; D: NA; J: TRBJ2-5; V: TRBV18; DNA: TGTGCCAGCTCACGCCTGGGACTCCCTCAAGAGACCCAGTACTTC; CDR3: CASSRLGLPQETQYF
size: NA; D: NA; J: TRBJ1-5; V: TRBV5-6; DNA: TGTGCCAGCAGTGGAGGGATGAGCAATCAGCCCCAGCATTTT; CDR3: CASSGGMSNQPQHF
size: NA; D: NA; J: TRBJ1-1; V: TRBV3-1/TRBV3-2; DNA: TGTGCCAGCAGCCACCAATACTCTCTCAACACTGAAGCTTTCTTT; CDR3: CASSHQYSLNTEAFF
size: few; D: NA; J: TRBJ1-1; V: TRBV4-1; DNA: TGCGCCAGCAGCCAGGGGGCTGGGAACACTGAAGCTTTCTTT; CDR3: CASSQGAGNTEAFF
size: once; D: NA; J: TRBJ1-4; V: TRBV7-2; DNA: TGTGCCAGCAGCTTAGCGCACGCGGGCGGTGAAAAACTGTTTTTT; CDR3: CASSLAHAGGEKLFF
size: NA; D: NA; J: TRBJ1-6; V: TRBV5-1; DNA: TGCGCCAGCAGCTTGGGTCCACGGCCAGCGCTTTCTCCCCTCCACTTT; CDR3: CASSLGPRPALSPLHF
size: NA; D: NA; J: TRBJ1-5; V: TRBV28; DNA: TGTGCCAGCAGCCCCTGGTCAGGGGGCAATCAGCCCCAGCATTTT; CDR3: CASSPWSGGNQPQHF
size: NA; D: TRBD1; J: TRBJ1-4; V: TRBV5-1; DNA: TGCGCCAGCAGACGGGGGACAGGGGTTAATGAAAAACTGTTTTTT; CDR3: CASRRGTGVNEKLFF
size: NA; D: NA; J: TRBJ1-2; V: TRBV28; DNA: TGTGCCAGCAGCTTACAGGGTAACTATGGCTACACCTTC; CDR3: CASSLQGNYGYTF
size: NA; D: NA; J: TRBJ1-3; V: TRBV3-1/TRBV3-2; DNA: TGTGCCAGCAGCCAAGGCCGGGGATCGGGAAACACCATATATTTT; CDR3: CASSQGRGSGNTIYF
size: NA; D: NA; J: TRBJ2-1; V: TRBV12-5; DNA: TGTGCTAGTGGTCCAGCGGACAGTTATAATGAGCAGTTCTTC; CDR3: CASGPADSYNEQFF
size: NA; D: NA; J: TRBJ1-2; V: TRBV10-3; DNA: TGTGCCATCAGGACCCCCCCAGGCTCGGACTATGGCTACACCTTC; CDR3: CAIRTPPGSDYGYTF
size: NA; D: NA; J: TRBJ1-1; V: TRBV5-1; DNA: TGCGCCAGCAGCTTGGCGCCGGGACAGAACACTGAAGCTTTCTTT; CDR3: CASSLAPGQNTEAFF
size: NA; D: NA; J: TRBJ1-4; V: TRBV7-2; DNA: TGTGCCAGCAGCTTAGCCCCACAGGGTCCCGGCCACCCAGCAACTAATGAAAAACTGTTTTTT; CDR3: CASSLAPQGPGHPATNEKLFF
size: NA; D: TRBD1; J: TRBJ2-4; V: TRBV7-2; DNA: TGTGCCAGCAGCCGCAACCCGGGACAGATGACCATTCAGTACTTC; CDR3: CASSRNPGQMTIQYF
size: NA; D: TRBD1; J: TRBJ1-3; V: TRBV6-6; DNA: TGTGCCAGCAGAAGTGGACAGGTTGGAAACACCATATATTTT; CDR3: CASRSGQVGNTIYF
size: NA; D: TRBD1; J: TRBJ1-5; V: TRBV5-4; DNA: TGTGCCAGCAGCCTAGACAGGGCTCAGCCCCAGCATTTT; CDR3: CASSLDRAQPQHF
size: NA; D: TRBD2; J: TRBJ2-3; V: TRBV5-1; DNA: TGCGCCAGCAGCTTCCGGCGGGGGACTAGCACAGATACGCAGTATTTT; CDR3: CASSFRRGTSTDTQYF
size: NA; D: NA; J: TRBJ2-1; V: TRBV7-2; DNA: TGTGCCAGCAGCCTCACAGGGAAGGAGCAGTTCTTC; CDR3: CASSLTGKEQFF
size: NA; D: NA; J: TRBJ1-1; V: TRBV14; DNA: TGTGCCAGCAGCTTGGGGGCCATGAACACTGAAGCTTTCTTT; CDR3: CASSLGAMNTEAFF
size: NA; D: NA; J: TRBJ1-5; V: TRBV5-6; DNA: TGTGCCAGCAGCTTAGCTGTTCAGGGCTTTAATCAGCCCCAGCATTTT; CDR3: CASSLAVQGFNQPQHF
size: NA; D: TRBD1; J: TRBJ2-6; V: TRBV9; DNA: TGTGCCAGCAGCACAGGACAGGACCCGCTTGGGGCCAACGTCCTGACTTTC; CDR3: CASSTGQDPLGANVLTF
size: NA; D: NA; J: TRBJ2-7; V: TRBV27; DNA: TGTGCCAGCAGTTTTTACTTTGCCCAACCCTACGAGCAGTACTTC; CDR3: CASSFYFAQPYEQYF
size: NA; D: NA; J: TRBJ1-1; V: TRBV3-1/TRBV3-2; DNA: TGTGCCAGCAGCCCCTTGGGCCGGGGTCAAGAAGCTTTCTTT; CDR3: CASSPLGRGQEAFF
size: NA; D: NA; J: TRBJ2-7; V: TRBV5-1; DNA: TGCGCCAGCGCCCTAGTAGGCAGCTACGAGCAGTACTTC; CDR3: CASALVGSYEQYF
size: NA; D: TRBD1; J: TRBJ1-1; V: TRBV7-9; DNA: TGTGCCAGCAGCTTTGGACAGGGGTGGTCCACTGAAGCTTTCTTT; CDR3: CASSFGQGWSTEAFF
size: NA; D: NA; J: TRBJ1-1; V: TRBV6-5; DNA: TGTGCCAGCAACCAAGGGAGTCCCAACACTGAAGCTTTCTTT; CDR3: CASNQGSPNTEAFF
size: NA; D: TRBD2; J: TRBJ2-1; V: TRBV12-3/TRBV12-4; DNA: TGTGCCAGCACCCCATGGGGACTAGCGGGGGTTTTCTTC; CDR3: CASTPWGLAGVFF
size: NA; D: TRBD2; J: TRBJ2-1; V: TRBV4-1; DNA: TGCGCCAGCAGCCAAGATTCCAGCGGGGGGCTCAATGAGCAGTTCTTC; CDR3: CASSQDSSGGLNEQFF
size: NA; D: NA; J: TRBJ2-3; V: TRBV7-9; DNA: TGTGCCAGCAGGACACCTAGCACAGATACGCAGTATTTT; CDR3: CASRTPSTDTQYF
size: once; D: TRBD1; J: TRBJ1-1; V: TRBV27; DNA: TGTGCCAGCATTAATCTCGGACAGGGATCGAACACTGAAGCTTTCTTT; CDR3: CASINLGQGSNTEAFF
size: once; D: TRBD2; J: TRBJ2-2; V: TRBV5-1; DNA: TGCGCCAGCAGCTTGAAAAGCGGGGGGGAAACCGGGGAGCTGTTTTTT; CDR3: CASSLKSGGETGELFF
size: NA; D: TRBD2; J: TRBJ2-2; V: TRBV7-2; DNA: TGTGCCAGCAGCTTAGTGGCGACTAGCGGGGGGTCAGCCGGGGAGCTGTTTTTT; CDR3: CASSLVATSGGSAGELFF
size: once; D: NA; J: TRBJ1-2; V: TRBV5-8; DNA: TGTGCCAGCAGTCGGTCCTTTAACTATGGCTACACCTTC; CDR3: CASSRSFNYGYTF